These 14 T cell receptor beta chains came from one sample sequenced in a study of cytomegalovirus exposure and HLA in healthy donors (dated by TCRdb to about 2017). Receptor libraries were prepared by the immunoSEQ multiplex PCR assay. For the multiplex PCR, a mixture combining 60 forward primers for TCR Vbeta segments and 13 reverse primers for TCR Jbeta segments was used. Entries here come from immuneACCESS through TCRdb and include only in-frame sequences with V and J called. Some clones fail to appear in such tables; in the studies checked, an unresolved V gene covers under half of the shortfall, and the cause of the remainder is unknown. Across this sample there are around 150,000 clones, with about 79% seen only once. In total, the top ten clones hold around 0.98% of the sample. The sequenced sample was PBMCs. These receptors were collected from a woman in her fifties or sixties in good health and CMV-seropositive.

J is TRBJ2-7 and V is TRBV7-9; perhaps TRBD1 as D (5 bases). V gave up 1 base and J gave up 4 bases, with 11 bases separating them. The CDR3 is made up of 14 amino acids. CDR1 is SEHNR and CDR2 is FQNEAQ in the germline V gene (reference sequence). The CDR3 nucleotides read TGTGCCAGCAGCTTAGACACAGGCGGTTACGAGCAGTACTTC. Translating gives CASSLDTGGYEQYF.

The gene calls are TRBV28 and TRBJ2-1, with TRBD2 matching 7 bases. V lost 4 bases to trimming and J lost 7 bases; unmatched junction nucleotides: 13. Germline CDR1 MDHEN, CDR2 SYDVKM. CDR3 size: 16 residues. The DNA for the CDR3 is TGTGCCAGCAGTTGGGGCGGGGACTATTGGGAAAATGAGCAGTTCTTC. Residues: CASSWGGDYWENEQFF.

The genes are TRBV14 and TRBJ2-3, with 7 bases that match TRBD1. With 1 base clipped from V and 4 bases from J, the junction kept 2 bases outside the gene matches. This CDR3 comprises 14 residues. The germline CDR1 and CDR2 sequences are SGHDN and FVKESK. The CDR3 loop reads CASSQVQGADTQYF. The DNA for the CDR3 is TGTGCCAGCAGCCAAGTCCAGGGGGCAGATACGCAGTATTTT.

Regarding this clone: The junction departs from the called germline gene at one end, perhaps through a read error. The chain is built from TRBV7-7 and TRBJ2-1; TRBD1 is a possible D gene (5 bases). The CDR3 is 13 amino acids. The V gene's germline CDR1 is SSHAT and CDR2 FNYEAQ (reference sequence). CDR3 sequence (DNA): TGTGCTAGCAGCACGACAGAATACAATGAGCAGTTCTTC. It is translated as CASSTTEYNEQFF.

The chain couples TRBV2 to TRBJ1-1; D remains ambiguous. The germline CDR1 and CDR2 sequences are SNHLY and FYNNEI. CDR3 length equals 14 residues. With 4 bases removed from V and 0 bases from J, the gap between germline ends came to 9 bases. The CDR3 DNA reads as TGTGCCAGCAGTGTGGAAGCGATGAACACTGAAGCTTTCTTT. Protein: CASSVEAMNTEAFF.

The chain recombines TRBV4-2 with TRBJ1-1; D gene ambiguous. Germline V gene lookup returns CDR1 LGHNA and CDR2 YNFKEQ. The CDR3 contains 13 residues. Trimming removed 3 bases from V and 4 bases from J, with 9 bases in between. The CDR3 region is CASSQASGTEAFF. CDR3 DNA: TGTGCCAGCAGCCAGGCATCAGGCACTGAAGCTTTCTTT.

The genes are TRBV29-1 and TRBJ2-1; 12 positions match TRBD2. The germline V gene encodes CDR1 SQVTM and CDR2 ANQGSEA. V lost 2 bases and J lost 4; bases outside the gene matches: 6. This CDR3 spans 16 amino acids. The CDR3 protein is CSVELGTSGHYNEQFF. DNA of the CDR3: TGCAGCGTTGAATTAGGGACTAGCGGGCATTACAATGAGCAGTTCTTC.

V and J are TRBV7-9 and TRBJ1-6; no clear D. Germline V gene sequence: CDR1 SEHNR, CDR2 FQNEAQ (reference sequence). The CDR3 has 14 amino acids. Trimming shortened V by 3 bases and J by 7 bases, and 10 bases separated the two germline ends. CDR3 region: CASSLGRRNSPLHF. The CDR3 DNA follows: TGTGCCAGCAGCTTGGGCCGTCGGAATTCACCCCTCCACTTT.

The chain joins TRBV30 to TRBJ2-5; TRBD2 agrees at 8 bases. The CDR3 extends over 13 amino acids. Germline V lookup: CDR1 GTSNPN, CDR2 SVGIG (reference sequence). Germline trimming cut 1 base from V and 4 bases from J; bases unmatched to any gene: 2. Written as DNA, the CDR3 is TGTGCCTGGAGTGGTGCGGGGGGAGAGACCCAGTACTTC. The encoded protein is CAWSGAGGETQYF. The full variable domain, with the rest looked up from reference TRBV30 and TRBJ2-5, is SQTIHQWPATLVQPVGSPLSLECTVEGTSNPNLYWYRQAAGRGLQLLFYSVGIGQISSEVPQNLSASRPQDRQFILSSKKLLLSDSGFYLCAWSGAGGETQYFGPGTRLLVL.

This chain links TRBV6-5 with TRBJ2-5; unclear D gene. Trimming shortened V by 5 bases and J by 5 bases, and 12 bases separated the two germline ends. Germline CDR1 reads MNHEY; CDR2 reads SVGAGI. This CDR3 is 13 amino acids long. The CDR3 sequence is CASSPPGSETQYF. CDR3 bases: TGTGCCAGCAGTCCCCCCGGGTCGGAGACCCAGTACTTC.

The chain employs TRBV9 and TRBJ2-1; the match to TRBD2 covers 12 bases. In germline, CDR1 is SGDLS, CDR2 YYNGEE. J gave up 3 bases and V 2 bases, and 9 bases lay outside the gene matches. The CDR3 is 18 residues long. DNA of the CDR3: TGTGCCAGCAGCGTCTACGGGACTAGCGGGCTTCACTACAATGAGCAGTTCTTC. Encoded protein: CASSVYGTSGLHYNEQFF.

The gene calls are TRBV18 and TRBJ1-2; D might be TRBD1 (6 bases). Trimming pared 3 bases from V and 2 bases from J, leaving 13 bases between. This CDR3 contains 15 residues. CDR1 KGHSH and CDR2 LQKENI come from the germline V gene. In DNA form, the CDR3 reads TGTGCCAGCTCACCTCGACAGGACGTCAACTATGGCTACACCTTC. This translates into CASSPRQDVNYGYTF.

The rearrangement joins TRBV28 to TRBJ2-3; 9 bases map to TRBD2. Trimming removed 10 bases from V and 2 bases from J; junction bases left unmatched: 4. This CDR3 region has 13 residues. Germline loops: CDR1 MDHEN, CDR2 SYDVKM. CDR3 sequence: CATRLADTDTQYF. DNA of the CDR3: TGTGCCACCCGACTAGCGGACACAGATACGCAGTATTTT.

This clone was counted a few times. The chain recombines TRBV4-3 with TRBJ2-1; 9 bases are shared with TRBD1. From germline, CDR1 is LGHNA and CDR2 YSLEER. The trim removed 1 base at V and 6 bases at J, leaving 4 bases unmatched. There are 15 residues in the CDR3. The CDR3 bases are TGCGCCAGCAGCCAAGGGACAGGGGCGCGCAATGAGCAGTTCTTC. Amino acids: CASSQGTGARNEQFF.